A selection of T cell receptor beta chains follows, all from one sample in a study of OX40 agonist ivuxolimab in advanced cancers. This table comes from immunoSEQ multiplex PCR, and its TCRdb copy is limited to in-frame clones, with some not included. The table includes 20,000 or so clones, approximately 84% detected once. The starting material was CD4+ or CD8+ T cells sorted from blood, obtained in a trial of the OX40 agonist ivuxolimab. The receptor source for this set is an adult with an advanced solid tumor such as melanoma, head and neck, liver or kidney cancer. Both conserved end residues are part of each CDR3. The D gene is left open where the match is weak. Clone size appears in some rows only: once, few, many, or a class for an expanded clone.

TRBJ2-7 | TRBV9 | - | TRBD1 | TGTGCCAGCAGCGTCGAACAGGGGGCCGGCGAGCAGTACTTC | CASSVEQGAGEQYF
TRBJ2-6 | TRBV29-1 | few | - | TGCAGCGTTGAAGACACAGGGCTCGGGGCCAACGTCCTGACTTTC | CSVEDTGLGANVLTF
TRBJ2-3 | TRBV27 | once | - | TGTGCCAGCAGTTTATCAGGGCTAGCGCGAGCCGATACGCAGTATTTT | CASSLSGLARADTQYF
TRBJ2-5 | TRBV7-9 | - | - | TGTGCCAGCAGCTCCCGAGGGGGGGCGGAACAAGAGACCCAGTACTTC | CASSSRGGAEQETQYF
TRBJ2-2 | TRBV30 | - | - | TGTGCCTGGAAGGTCCCGACAGGACACACCGGGGAGCTGTTTTTT | CAWKVPTGHTGELFF
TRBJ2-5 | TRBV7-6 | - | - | TGTGCCAGCAGCCCTACGAAGGCGCGAGAGACCCAGTACTTC | CASSPTKARETQYF
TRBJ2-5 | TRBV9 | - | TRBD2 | TGTGCCAGCAGCGTAAGCCCCCCCGGGGCTAGCGGAAAAGAGACCCAGTACTTC | CASSVSPPGASGKETQYF
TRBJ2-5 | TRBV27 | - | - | TGTGCCAGCAGTTTTTCAAAAAGGGGAGAGACCCAGTACTTC | CASSFSKRGETQYF
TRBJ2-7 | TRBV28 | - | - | TGTGCCAGCAGCCCGAACGCCTACGAGCAGTACTTC | CASSPNAYEQYF
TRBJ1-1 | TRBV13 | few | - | TGTGCCAGCAGCTTAGGGGCGGGAGCTTTCTTT | CASSLGAGAFF
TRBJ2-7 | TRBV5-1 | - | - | TGCGCCAGCAGCTTTCGCGAAGGGCAGGATAACGAGCAGTACTTC | CASSFREGQDNEQYF
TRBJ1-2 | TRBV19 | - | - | TGTGCCAGTTCACAGCGTCCGGGGGAGGGAATAAATGGCTACACCTTC | CASSQRPGEGINGYTF
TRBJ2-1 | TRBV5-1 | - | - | TGCGCCAGCAGCCCCGAAGGTGCCAATGAGCAGTTCTTC | CASSPEGANEQFF
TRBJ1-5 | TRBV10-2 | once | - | TGCGCCAGCAGTGAAGGCAGGGTAAATCAGCCCCAGCATTTT | CASSEGRVNQPQHF
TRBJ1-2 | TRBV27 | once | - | TGTGCCAGCAGTTTCGGGGCAACGAACTATGGCTACACCTTC | CASSFGATNYGYTF
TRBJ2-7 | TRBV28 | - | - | TGTGCCAGCAGTTGGGGGAGCGGCGAAGGTGACGAGCAGTACTTC | CASSWGSGEGDEQYF
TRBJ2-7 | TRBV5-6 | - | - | TGTGCCAGCAGCGGCGCGGTCTCCTACGAGCAGTACTTC | CASSGAVSYEQYF
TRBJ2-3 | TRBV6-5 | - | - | TGTGCCAGCAGTCCAAGTGGTCAGGATACGCAGTATTTT | CASSPSGQDTQYF
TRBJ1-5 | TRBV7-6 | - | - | TGTGCCAGCAGCTTAGAAGTGGGACTAGATCAGCCCCAGCATTTT | CASSLEVGLDQPQHF